This paragraph reports one T cell receptor beta chain. The library came from three nested PCR rounds adapted from ARM-PCR protocols. TCRdb redid the calling of the multiplex PCR reads with MiXCR, one entry per CDR3 protein. Of about 75,000 distinct CDR3 sequences listed, over 75% are singletons. The record originates from a study of tumor and adjacent non-tumor tissue in lung cancer. Germline V lookup: CDR1 SGHRS, CDR2 YFSETQ. The CDR3 loop spans 15 amino acids. V was cut by 0 bases and J by 4 bases, with 11 bases left in between. No cell sorting was done before RNA was extracted from the tissue. The clonotype comes from a woman in her forties or fifties with non-small cell lung cancer. The sequenced material came from lung tumor tissue. This chain connects TRBV5-1 to TRBJ2-1, with a tentative D call TRBD2 (5 bases). In nucleotides, the CDR3 is TGCGCCAGCAGCTTGGCCGCACTAGATTACAATGAGCAGTTCTTC. Its protein is CASSLAALDYNEQFF. The variable domain in full, completed from reference TRBV5-1 and TRBJ2-1, reads KAGVTQTPRYLIKTRGQQVTLSCSPISGHRSVSWYQQTPGQGLQFLFEYFSETQRNKGNFPGRFSGRQFSNSRSEMNVSTLELGDSALYLCASSLAALDYNEQFFGPGTRLTVL.